This TCR beta chain comes out of a study of CD8 T cells in ankylosing spondylitis. Many counts were recorded for this clonotype. There are 15 residues in the CDR3. With 1 base removed from V and 4 bases from J, the gap between germline ends came to 11 bases. The germline V gene encodes CDR1 LGHNA and CDR2 YSLEER. TCRdb independently ran MiXCR on the 5' RACE reads; one entry per CDR3 protein. The data show 250,000 or so distinct CDR3 sequences, 18% seen once. The source is a male donor with ankylosing spondylitis or in good health (not recorded which). This chain joins TRBV4-3 and TRBJ2-1, with a possible D match to TRBD2 (6 bases). The specimen sequenced was blood, either unsorted or a sorted T cell fraction (not recorded which). The CDR3 region has the DNA TGCGCCAGCAGCCAAGGGGACTCCCCATACAATGAGCAGTTCTTC. Its protein is CASSQGDSPYNEQFF.